These T cell receptor beta chains were read from a single sample in a study of shared clonotypes between healthy human individuals. TCRdb keeps only in-frame clones here, not all; method: immunoSEQ multiplex PCR. In the table there are over a million clones, approximately 68% of which are singletons. Sequencing input: memory CD4+ T cells sorted from blood. These receptors were obtained from a man aged 18 to 29 in good health. CDR3s include the opening cysteine and the closing phenylalanine or tryptophan. Each record gives: CDR3 protein, CDR3 DNA, J gene, clone size, D gene, V gene. The D gene is left open where the match is weak. Clone size is not always given. Where it is, it says once, few, many or a class for expanded clones.

CASSLAGQGTKNIQYF	TGTGCCAGCAGCTTAGCAGGCCAGGGGACCAAAAACATTCAGTACTTC	TRBJ2-4	.	.	TRBV11-2
CASSPQGGAGYTF	TGTGCCAGCAGCCCTCAGGGGGGGGCCGGCTACACCTTC	TRBJ1-2	.	TRBD1	TRBV5-6
CASSTDRGRTEAFF	TGTGCCAGCAGTACCGACAGGGGGCGTACTGAAGCTTTCTTT	TRBJ1-1	.	TRBD1	TRBV6-1
CASTSMWMNTEAFF	TGTGCCAGCACCTCAATGTGGATGAACACTGAAGCTTTCTTT	TRBJ1-1	few	.	TRBV28
CASSVAGGSQFF	TGTGCCAGCAGTGTAGCGGGGGGCTCGCAGTTCTTC	TRBJ2-1	.	TRBD2	TRBV6-1
CASSAPNIEYGYTF	TGTGCCAGCAGTGCTCCAAATATAGAGTATGGCTACACCTTC	TRBJ1-2	.	.	TRBV6-1
CASSLRGTGSRNEQFF	TGTGCCAGCAGCTTGAGAGGGACAGGGTCCCGAAATGAGCAGTTCTTC	TRBJ2-1	.	TRBD1	TRBV5-6
CASGPGPLGETQYF	TGTGCCAGCGGGCCGGGACCTCTAGGGGAGACCCAGTACTTC	TRBJ2-5	.	.	TRBV19
CASSGPKGTGELFF	TGTGCCAGCAGCGGACCGAAGGGCACCGGGGAGCTGTTTTTT	TRBJ2-2	.	.	TRBV5-4
CASIKSGNTEAFF	TGTGCCAGCATAAAGTCCGGGAACACTGAAGCTTTCTTT	TRBJ1-1	few	.	TRBV28
CASSPSLKREQYF	TGTGCCAGCTCCCCTAGTCTCAAAAGGGAGCAGTACTTC	TRBJ2-7	.	.	TRBV6-5